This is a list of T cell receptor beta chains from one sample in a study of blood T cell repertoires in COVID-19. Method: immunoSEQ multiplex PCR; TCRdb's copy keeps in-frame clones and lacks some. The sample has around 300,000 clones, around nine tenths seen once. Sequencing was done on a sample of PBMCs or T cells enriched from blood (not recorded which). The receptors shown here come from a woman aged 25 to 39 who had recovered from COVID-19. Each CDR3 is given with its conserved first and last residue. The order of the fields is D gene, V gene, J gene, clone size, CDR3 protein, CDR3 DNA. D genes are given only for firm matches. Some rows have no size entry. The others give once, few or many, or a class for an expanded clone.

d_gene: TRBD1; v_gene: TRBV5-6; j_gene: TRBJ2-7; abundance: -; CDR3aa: CASSFGTVYEQYF; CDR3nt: TGTGCCAGCAGCTTTGGGACAGTCTACGAGCAGTACTTC
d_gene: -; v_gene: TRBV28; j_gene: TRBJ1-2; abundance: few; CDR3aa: CASTTGNYGYTF; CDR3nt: TGTGCCAGCACTACAGGGAACTATGGCTACACCTTC
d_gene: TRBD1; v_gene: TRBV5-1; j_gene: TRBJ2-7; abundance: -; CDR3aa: CASSSMGQGSYEQYF; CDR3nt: TGCGCCAGCAGCTCCATGGGACAGGGGTCGTACGAGCAGTACTTC
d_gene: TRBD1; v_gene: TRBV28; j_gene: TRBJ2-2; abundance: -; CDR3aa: CASRPPGQGNTGELFF; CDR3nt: TGTGCCAGCAGACCACCGGGACAGGGTAACACCGGGGAGCTGTTTTTT
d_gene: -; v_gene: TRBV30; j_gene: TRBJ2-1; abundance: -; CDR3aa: CAWTLGTVYNEQFF; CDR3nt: TGTGCCTGGACCCTCGGGACTGTATACAATGAGCAGTTCTTC
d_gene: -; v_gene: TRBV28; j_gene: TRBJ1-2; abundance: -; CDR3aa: CASSFPRGSVSYTF; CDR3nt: TGTGCCAGCAGTTTCCCGCGGGGGTCGGTCAGCTACACCTTC
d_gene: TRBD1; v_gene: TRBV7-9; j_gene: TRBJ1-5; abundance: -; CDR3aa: CASSLRTGFVPNQPQHF; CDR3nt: TGTGCCAGCAGCCTCAGGACAGGCTTTGTACCCAATCAGCCCCAGCATTTT
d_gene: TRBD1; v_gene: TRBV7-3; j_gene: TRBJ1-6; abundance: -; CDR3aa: CASSSATGNNSPLHF; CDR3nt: TGTGCCAGCAGCTCCGCGACAGGGAATAATTCACCCCTCCACTTT
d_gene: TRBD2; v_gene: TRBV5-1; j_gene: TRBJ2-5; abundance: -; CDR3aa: CASRGTSTSGPTGAQYF; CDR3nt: TGCGCCAGCAGAGGGACTTCGACTAGCGGCCCAACGGGGGCCCAGTACTTC
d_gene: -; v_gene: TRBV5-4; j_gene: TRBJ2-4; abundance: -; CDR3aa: CASSLETGPRGNIQYF; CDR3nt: TGTGCCAGCAGCTTGGAGACGGGGCCGAGGGGGAACATTCAGTACTTC
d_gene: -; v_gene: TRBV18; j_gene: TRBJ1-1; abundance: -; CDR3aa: CASSPPGTLNTEAFF; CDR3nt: TGTGCCAGCTCACCACCCGGGACATTGAACACTGAAGCTTTCTTT
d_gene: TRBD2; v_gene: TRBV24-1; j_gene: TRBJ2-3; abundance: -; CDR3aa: CATSDPGLATDTQYF; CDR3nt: TGTGCCACCAGTGACCCGGGACTAGCAACAGATACGCAGTATTTT
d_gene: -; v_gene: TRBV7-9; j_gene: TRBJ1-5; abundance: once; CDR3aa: CASSLDREQPQHF; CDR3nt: TGTGCCAGCAGCTTAGACAGGGAGCAGCCCCAGCATTTT
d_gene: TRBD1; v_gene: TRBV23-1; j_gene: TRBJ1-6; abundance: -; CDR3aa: CASSLTPGQAYNSPLHF; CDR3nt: TGCGCCAGCAGTCTCACTCCGGGACAGGCCTATAATTCACCCCTCCACTTT